The 20 T cell receptor beta chains in this list originate from one sample, sequenced in a study of blood T cells in healthy people across ages. Using a J-beta primer mix together with a sample-barcoded 5' primer, a second PCR was run for 7 to 11 cycles. TCRdb itself ran the 5' RACE reads through MiXCR, one entry per CDR3 protein. Altogether fewer than 2 million distinct CDR3 sequences are present, roughly two fifths being singletons, with the ten largest covering roughly 23%. What was sequenced was blood. These receptors all stem from a human donor in good health.

Comments on this clonotype: A much larger clone differs by one base, so this may be a read error. CDR3 DNA: TGTGCCAGCAGCGCCGGGACTAGCGGGGGGCAAGAGACCCAGTTCTTC. It is translated as CASSAGTSGGQETQFF. This chain joins TRBV2 and TRBJ2-5; 15 bases are shared with TRBD2. The J call may be incorrect, as the DNA end agrees better with TRBJ2-1. The CDR3 runs to 16 residues. Germline loops: CDR1 SNHLY, CDR2 FYNNEI.

The V gene is TRBV5-1, the J gene TRBJ2-7; D perhaps matches TRBD2 (6 bases). The V end lost 0 bases, the J end lost 4 bases, and 14 bases lay between the germline ends. Germline V CDR1 and CDR2: SGHRS, YFSETQ. The CDR3 has 15 amino acids. For the CDR3, the DNA is TGCGCCAGCAGCTTGGCAATAGGGGACTTTTACGAGCAGTACTTC. Encoded protein: CASSLAIGDFYEQYF.

This clonotype was detected a few times. The J gene is TRBJ2-6, the V gene TRBV7-2; TRBD2 agrees at 10 bases. With 1 base clipped from V and 0 bases from J, the junction kept 9 bases outside the gene matches. The CDR3 is made up of 20 amino acids. Germline loops: CDR1 SGHTA, CDR2 FQGNSA. The CDR3 region is CASSLVSTSGYYSGANVLTF. The CDR3 coding sequence is TGTGCCAGCAGCTTAGTTTCGACTAGCGGGTACTACTCTGGGGCCAACGTCCTGACTTTC.

For the CDR3, the DNA is TGTGCCAGCAGCGCCGGGGGGCACTCCTACAATGAGCAGTTCTTC. Translated, it gives CASSAGGHSYNEQFF. The chain employs TRBV5-5 and TRBJ2-1; D might be TRBD2 (7 bases). CDR1 SGHKS and CDR2 YYEKEE come from the germline V gene (reference sequence). Trimming shortened V by 4 bases and J by 0 bases, and 11 bases separated the two germline ends. The CDR3 has 15 residues.

This clonotype was counted a few times. V and J are TRBV19 and TRBJ1-2; TRBD1 aligns across 7 bases. Germline V CDR1 and CDR2: LNHDA, SQIVND (reference sequence). The CDR3 spans 15 residues. V gave up 4 bases and J gave up 3 bases; unmatched junction bases: 8. This CDR3 reads CASSRGTEPYYGYTF. The CDR3 DNA follows: TGTGCCAGTAGTAGAGGGACAGAACCCTACTATGGCTACACCTTC.

The genes are TRBV2 and TRBJ1-2; D is unclear. CDR1 is SNHLY and CDR2 is FYNNEI in the germline V gene. V was clipped by 5 bases and J by 7 bases, with 17 bases between them. The CDR3 is 14 residues long. The CDR3 sequence is CASSQSKGWGGYTF. CDR3 bases: TGTGCCAGCAGTCAAAGCAAAGGATGGGGTGGCTACACCTTC.

The chain uses TRBV29-1 and TRBJ1-2; 7 bases line up with TRBD1. The CDR3 consists of 14 residues. In germline, CDR1 is SQVTM, CDR2 ANQGSEA. Trimming cost V 7 bases and J 6 bases; bases outside gene matches: 14. In DNA, the CDR3 is TGCAGCGCCCTCAAGTGGCAGGGGGATCATGGCTACACCTTC. This codes for CSALKWQGDHGYTF.

CDR3 protein: CASRRQGSDGYTF. In nucleotides, the CDR3 is TGTGCCAGCAGGAGACAGGGATCGGATGGCTACACCTTC. The chain joins TRBV12-3 or TRBV12-4 to TRBJ1-2, with 7 bases that match TRBD1. With V trimmed by 6 bases and J by 6 bases, 7 bases remained unmatched. This CDR3 comprises 13 residues.

J is TRBJ2-3 and V is TRBV11-1, with D uncertain. The germline V gene has CDR1 SGHAT and CDR2 FQDESV (reference sequence). V gave up 5 bases and J gave up 6 bases, with 12 bases separating them. This CDR3 spans 13 amino acids. CDR3 in amino acids: CASSPGLLDTQYF. CDR3 coding DNA: TGTGCCAGCAGCCCGGGTCTGTTGGATACGCAGTATTTT.

This clonotype was found a few times. The chain joins TRBV27 to TRBJ2-7, with D possibly called TRBD1 or TRBD2 (5 bases each). V lost 2 bases and J 5 bases, leaving 22 bases between the germline ends. CDR3 length equals 17 residues. Germline V lookup: CDR1 MNHEY, CDR2 SMNVEV (reference sequence). The CDR3 nucleotides read TGTGCCAGCAGTTTACTCCCCGGGACCTATAAGAGCAACGAGCAGTACTTC. Protein: CASSLLPGTYKSNEQYF.

The chain has TRBV15 and TRBJ2-1; 7 positions match TRBD2. Germline assignment: CDR1 LNHNV and CDR2 YYDKDF (reference sequence). The length of the CDR3 is 16 residues. The ends lost 3 bases at V and 7 bases at J; junction bases unmatched: 12. The CDR3 reads CATSSQDRGVGNEQFF. The CDR3 DNA reads TGTGCCACCAGCAGCCAAGACCGGGGGGTAGGTAATGAGCAGTTCTTC. The whole variable domain, filled in from reference TRBV15 and TRBJ2-1, reads DAMVIQNPRYQVTQFGKPVTLSCSQTLNHNVMYWYQQKSSQAPKLLFHYYDKDFNNEADTPDNFQSRRPNTSFCFLDIRSPGLGDTAMYLCATSSQDRGVGNEQFFGPGTRLTVL.

V gene TRBV5-1 combines with J gene TRBJ2-7; a possible D gene is TRBD2 (5 bases). From germline, CDR1 is SGHRS and CDR2 YFSETQ. The CDR3 length is 14 residues. The ends were cut back, 2 bases at V and 3 bases at J, with 12 bases in the middle. CDR3 DNA sequence: TGCGCCAGCAGCTTCCGGGGAAAGAACTACGAGCAGTACTTC. Its translation is CASSFRGKNYEQYF.

This clonotype was seen only a few times. The V and J genes are TRBV7-8 and TRBJ1-2; 7 bases align to TRBD1. V trimming: 2 bases; J trimming: 8 bases; junction bases outside the gene matches: 20. The V gene's germline CDR1 is SGHVS and CDR2 FQNEAQ. This CDR3 has 18 residues. The CDR3 DNA reads as TGTGCCAGCAGCTTATGGGTGGCCCACCAGGGGGGCCTTGACGGCTACACCTTC. Its translation: CASSLWVAHQGGLDGYTF.

The table lists this clonotype with a few counts. This chain connects TRBV12-5 to TRBJ2-1; TRBD1 or TRBD2 may be the D gene (5 bases each). The CDR3 contains 17 residues. From germline, CDR1 is LGHNT and CDR2 FRNRAP. V was trimmed by 3 bases and J by 5 bases, leaving 20 bases between them. The CDR3 is CASGFSVGTQLHNEQFF. CDR3 in DNA: TGTGCTAGTGGTTTTTCAGTAGGGACGCAACTCCACAATGAGCAGTTCTTC.

This clonotype was seen only once. This chain uses TRBV12-3 or TRBV12-4 with TRBJ2-7; D gene ambiguous. V gave up 4 bases and J gave up 7 bases, with 17 bases separating them. This CDR3 comprises 14 residues. CDR3 in amino acids: CASSSTRTSPEQYF. DNA of the CDR3: TGTGCCAGCAGTTCGACGAGGACCTCACCGGAGCAGTACTTC.

V usage is TRBV7-2 and J usage is TRBJ2-7; D not resolved. Germline-derived CDR1 and CDR2 are SGHTA and FQGNSA. The CDR3 sequence is 15 residues long. V shed 5 bases and J shed 2 bases, with 16 bases lying between them. The CDR3, as DNA: TGTGCCAGCAGCCCACCCGGTCTAAGTGCCTACGAGCAGTACTTC. Translated, it gives CASSPPGLSAYEQYF.

This clonotype was recorded a few times. CDR3 in DNA: TGTGCCATCACCGGGGGACAGAACACTGAAGCTTTCTTT. The encoded protein is CAITGGQNTEAFF. V and J are TRBV10-3 and TRBJ1-1, with TRBD1 as a possible D gene (6 bases). The length of the CDR3 is 13 residues. Trimming removed 7 bases at V and 1 base at J, with 10 bases between. Germline-derived CDR1 and CDR2 are ENHRY and SYGVKD.

This clonotype was seen once. This chain links TRBV20-1 with TRBJ2-1, with TRBD1 matching over 11 bases. The V segment lost 3 bases and the J segment 9 bases; nucleotides outside the gene matches: 10. Germline V gives CDR1 DFQATT, CDR2 SNEGSKA (reference sequence). CDR3 length: 15 amino acids. The CDR3 DNA follows: TGCAGTGCTAGTGGGGACAGGGGGGCGAGGAGTGAGCAGTTCTTC. Translation gives CSASGDRGARSEQFF.

The CDR3 region has the DNA TGTGCCACCAGTGATGGGACAGGGGCGGGGGAGCAGTTCTTC. This gives the protein CATSDGTGAGEQFF. The rearrangement links TRBV24-1 to TRBJ2-1, with 10 positions matching TRBD1. J was trimmed by 10 bases and V by 3 bases; bases with no gene match: 5. The V gene's germline CDR1 is KGHDR and CDR2 SFDVKD. The CDR3 is made up of 14 amino acids.

This clonotype was picked up a small number of times. The germline gene is not matched at one end of the junction; a read error may be the cause. The CDR3 DNA reads TGTGCCAGCAACTTAGATCTGATCAATGAGCAGTTCTTC. This encodes CASNLDLINEQFF. V and J are TRBV7-6 and TRBJ2-1; no clear D. The germline gives CDR1 SGHVS, CDR2 FNYEAQ. The CDR3 spans 13 residues.